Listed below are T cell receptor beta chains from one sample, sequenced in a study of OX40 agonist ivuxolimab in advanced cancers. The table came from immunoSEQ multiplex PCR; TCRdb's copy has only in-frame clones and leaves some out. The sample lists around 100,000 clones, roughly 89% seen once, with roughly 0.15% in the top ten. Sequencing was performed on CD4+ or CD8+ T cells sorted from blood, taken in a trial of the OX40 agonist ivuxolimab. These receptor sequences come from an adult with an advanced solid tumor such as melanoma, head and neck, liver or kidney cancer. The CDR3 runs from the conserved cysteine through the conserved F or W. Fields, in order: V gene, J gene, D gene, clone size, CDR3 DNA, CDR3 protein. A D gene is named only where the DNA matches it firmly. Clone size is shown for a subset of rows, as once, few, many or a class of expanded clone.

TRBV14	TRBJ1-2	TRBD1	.	TGTGCCAGCAGCCAAGGTATAGGAGACAGGGTCGGCGGCGGCTACACCTTC	CASSQGIGDRVGGGYTF
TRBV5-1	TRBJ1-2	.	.	TGCGCCAGCAGCTTGGATGCGGGGGACTATGGCTACACCTTC	CASSLDAGDYGYTF
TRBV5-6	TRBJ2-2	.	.	TGTGCCAGCAGCCACTCGGGACGGCGGTTGGCCGGGGAGCTGTTTTTT	CASSHSGRRLAGELFF
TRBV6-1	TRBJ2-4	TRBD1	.	TGTGCCAGCGGTGGGACAGGGGGCGGCGGGGCCAAAAACATTCAGTACTTC	CASGGTGGGGAKNIQYF
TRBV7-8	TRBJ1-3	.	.	TGTGCCAGCAGCTTAGCAGGAGCAGGAAACACCATATATTTT	CASSLAGAGNTIYF
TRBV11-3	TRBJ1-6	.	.	TGTGCCAGCAGCTTGGACAGCAATTCACCCCTCCACTTT	CASSLDSNSPLHF
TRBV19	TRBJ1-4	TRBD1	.	TGTGCCAGTAGTTCTGGACAGGGGGCTTATGAAAAACTGTTTTTT	CASSSGQGAYEKLFF
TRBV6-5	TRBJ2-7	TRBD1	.	TGTGCCAGCAGCCTCGGGACAGGGTCCTACGAGCAGTACTTC	CASSLGTGSYEQYF
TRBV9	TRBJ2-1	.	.	TGTGCCAGCAGCGTAGCTAGCGCCTCCTACAATGAGCAGTTCTTC	CASSVASASYNEQFF
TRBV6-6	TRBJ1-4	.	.	TGTGCCAGCAGTTCCCACGAGGGATCTGTACTGTTTTTT	CASSSHEGSVLFF
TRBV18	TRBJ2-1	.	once	TGTGCCAGCTCTCCCCAAAGGGTTCTCGGGGATGAGCAGTTCTTC	CASSPQRVLGDEQFF
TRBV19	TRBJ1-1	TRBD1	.	TGTGCCAGTAGTGGACAGGGTAGCACTGAAGCTTTCTTT	CASSGQGSTEAFF
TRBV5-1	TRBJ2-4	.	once	TGCGCCAGCAGGTATGGGTATCAAGACTTAGCCAAAAACATTCAGTACTTC	CASRYGYQDLAKNIQYF
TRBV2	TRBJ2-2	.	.	TGTGCCAGCAGTGTTGGCCAGGGTTACGGGGAGCTGTTTTTT	CASSVGQGYGELFF
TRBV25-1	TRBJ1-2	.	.	TGTGCCAGCAGTGAAGAGGCCAGGGCGAGTGGCTACACCTTC	CASSEEARASGYTF
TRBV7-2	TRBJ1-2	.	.	TGTGCCAGCAGCTATGGGGACTACAGGGCTGGTGGCTACACCTTC	CASSYGDYRAGGYTF